This is a list of T cell receptor beta chains from one sample in a study of tumor and adjacent non-tumor tissue in lung cancer. Each CDR3 protein is one row after TCRdb ran MiXCR on the multiplex PCR reads. The sample shows about 93,000 distinct CDR3 sequences, approximately 70% of them seen only once. The sample consisted of lung tumor tissue. Receptor source: a man aged 60 to 75 with non-small cell lung cancer. CDR3s include the opening cysteine and the closing phenylalanine or tryptophan. D genes are given only for firm matches. Clone size is not always given. Where it is, it says once, few, many or a class for expanded clones.

J gene	clone size	D gene	V gene	CDR3 protein	CDR3 DNA
TRBJ2-3	NA	TRBD2	TRBV12-3/TRBV12-4	CANSHGLAGGSDTQYF	TGTGCTAACAGCCACGGACTAGCGGGAGGGTCAGATACGCAGTATTTT
TRBJ2-5	NA	NA	TRBV11-3	CASSHGATQETQYF	TGTGCCAGCAGCCATGGCGCAACGCAAGAGACCCAGTACTTC
TRBJ2-3	many	TRBD1	TRBV4-1	CASSQDPTGVFTDTQYF	TGCGCCAGCAGCCAAGATCCCACAGGGGTGTTCACAGATACGCAGTATTTT
TRBJ2-3	many	TRBD1	TRBV12-3/TRBV12-4	CASSFQGASDTQYF	TGTGCCAGCAGTTTTCAGGGGGCTTCAGATACGCAGTATTTT
TRBJ1-2	many	TRBD1	TRBV5-6	CASSLEAGGVGGYTF	TGTGCCAGCAGCTTGGAGGCAGGGGGCGTCGGTGGCTACACCTTC
TRBJ2-1	NA	NA	TRBV24-1	CATSDLFGGGQFF	TGTGCCACCAGTGATTTATTTGGGGGAGGACAGTTCTTC
TRBJ2-2	NA	TRBD1	TRBV12-3/TRBV12-4	CASRDRGEVGELFF	TGTGCCAGCCGGGACAGGGGGGAAGTCGGGGAGCTGTTTTTT
TRBJ1-2	NA	TRBD1	TRBV24-1	CATSDPQTGTGAGRYGYAF	TGTGCCACCAGTGATCCACAAACCGGGACAGGGGCCGGTAGATATGGCTACGCCTTC
TRBJ1-6	NA	NA	TRBV12-3/TRBV12-4	CASSRTVYNSPLHF	TGTGCCAGCAGTCGGACAGTCTATAATTCACCCCTCCACTTT
TRBJ1-5	once	NA	TRBV12-3/TRBV12-4	CVSRPGGGDSNQPQHF	TGTGTCAGCAGACCTGGGGGGGGGGATAGCAACCAGCCCCAGCATTTT
TRBJ2-7	NA	NA	TRBV29-1	CSVATEPNEHYF	TGTAGCGTTGCTACAGAGCCCAACGAGCATTACTTC
TRBJ2-2	NA	NA	TRBV6-2/TRBV6-3	CASSLLLAGNTGELFF	TGTGCCAGCAGTCTCCTACTAGCTGGGAACACTGGGGAGCTGTTTTTT
TRBJ1-5	NA	NA	TRBV6-1	CASDDRHLGGIQPQHF	TGTGCCAGCGATGATCGACACCTCGGGGGCATTCAGCCCCAGCACTTT
TRBJ1-5	few	NA	TRBV4-3	CASSQDWDQHQHF	TGCGCTAGCAGCCAAGATTGGGATCAGCACCAGCATTTT
TRBJ2-5	NA	NA	TRBV24-1	CATSDGSGAIQETQYF	TGTGCCACCAGTGATGGGTCAGGGGCGATCCAAGAGACCCAGTACTTC
TRBJ2-1	NA	TRBD1	TRBV6-1	CDSSGGTGGSNEQFF	TGTGACAGCAGTGGGGGGACAGGGGGATCCAATGAGCAGTTCTTC
TRBJ2-5	few	TRBD2	TRBV20-1	CSASSGGVPPGGTQYF	TGCAGTGCTAGTTCGGGGGGGGTCCCCCCAGGAGGGACCCAGTACTTC
TRBJ2-7	many	NA	TRBV20-1	CSATNGQDYEQYF	TGCAGTGCTACAAACGGGCAAGACTACGAGCAGTACTTC
TRBJ2-5	NA	NA	TRBV15	CATSRKLEVQETQYF	TGTGCCACCAGCAGAAAGTTGGAAGTTCAAGAGACCCAGTACTTC
TRBJ2-1	NA	NA	TRBV11-3	CASSPARGSSYNEQFF	TGTGCCAGTAGCCCCGCCCGGGGGAGCTCCTACAATGAGCAGTTCTTC
TRBJ1-1	NA	NA	TRBV6-6	CASCYWGRGSTEAFF	TGTGCCAGCTGTTACTGGGGACGGGGAAGCACTGAAGCTTTCTTT
TRBJ2-5	few	TRBD2	TRBV4-1	CASSQELSSGGVWGTQYF	TGCGCCAGCAGCCAAGAGTTGTCTAGCGGGGGGGTATGGGGGACCCAGTACTTC
TRBJ1-1	many	TRBD1	TRBV6-5	CASRSLQGASTEAFF	TGTGCCAGCAGGTCTTTACAGGGGGCTTCCACTGAAGCTTTCTTT
TRBJ2-1	few	NA	TRBV21-1	CASSKFGLAGGLYNEQFF	TGTGCCAGCAGCAAATTTGGGCTAGCGGGGGGTCTATATAATGAGCAGTTCTTC
TRBJ2-5	NA	NA	TRBV6-1	CASSGGRSQEIQYF	TGTGCCAGTAGTGGGGGGAGGAGCCAAGAGATCCAGTACTTC
TRBJ2-3	NA	TRBD2	TRBV4-1	CASGHELAGITDTQYF	TGCGCCAGCGGCCATGAATTAGCGGGGATCACAGATACGCAGTATTTT
TRBJ2-5	many	TRBD2	TRBV5-1	CASSLATSDQETQYF	TGCGCCAGCAGCTTGGCCACTAGCGACCAAGAGACCCAGTACTTC
TRBJ2-1	NA	NA	TRBV10-3	CAISGTDSSHNEQFF	TGTGCCATCAGTGGGACAGATAGCTCTCACAATGAGCAGTTCTTC
TRBJ2-3	NA	TRBD2	TRBV6-1	CASSGTSGTDTQYF	TGTGCCAGCAGCGGGACTAGCGGGACAGATACGCAGTATTTT
TRBJ2-1	NA	NA	TRBV4-3	CASNQDYGLSYNEQFF	TGCGCCAGCAACCAAGATTATGGGTTGAGCTACAATGAGCAGTTCTTC
TRBJ2-7	NA	NA	TRBV11-1	CASSLDRAGVPYEQYF	TGTGCCAGCAGCCTCGATAGGGCCGGGGTTCCCTACGAGCAGTACTTC
TRBJ1-2	NA	TRBD1	TRBV10-3	CATIGDRDYGYTF	TGTGCCACCATTGGGGACAGGGACTATGGCTACACCTTC
TRBJ1-1	NA	NA	TRBV6-6	CASSLENSNTEAFF	TGTGCCAGCAGTTTGGAGAACAGCAATACTGAAGCCTTCTTT
TRBJ2-5	NA	NA	TRBV6-5	CAVSSAGETQYF	TGTGCCGTCAGTTCCGCTGGAGAGACCCAGTACTTC
TRBJ2-3	NA	TRBD2	TRBV6-5	CASRPFISGGTDTQYF	TGTGCCAGCAGACCTTTCATTAGCGGGGGAACAGATACGCAGTATTTT
TRBJ2-5	NA	NA	TRBV7-2	CASSLGGGGETQYF	TGTGCCAGCAGCTTGGGGGGAGGGGGAGAGACCCAGTACTTC
TRBJ2-3	NA	TRBD1	TRBV7-9	CASSRTGVGPDTQYF	TGTGCCAGCAGCAGGACAGGGGTGGGCCCAGATACGCAGTATTTT
TRBJ2-1	many	NA	TRBV6-6	CASSYSMVANEQFF	TGTGCCAGCAGTTACTCGATGGTTGCAAATGAGCAGTTCTTC
TRBJ1-2	many	NA	TRBV6-5	CASRQARGSGYTF	TGTGCCAGCAGGCAAGCCAGGGGTAGTGGCTACACCTTC
TRBJ1-2	few	NA	TRBV20-1	CSAPGESRGVYGYTF	TGCAGTGCACCAGGGGAGTCTCGGGGGGTATATGGCTACACCTTC
TRBJ2-5	NA	TRBD2	TRBV12-3/TRBV12-4	CASSDTGLTLETLYF	TGTGCCAGCTCGGATACGGGACTAACATTAGAGACCCTGTACTTC
TRBJ1-4	NA	NA	TRBV7-8	CASSLGFGLSSVTNEKLFF	TGTGCCAGCAGCTTAGGTTTTGGGTTATCCTCGGTAACTAATGAAAAACTGTTTTTT
TRBJ1-2	NA	TRBD1	TRBV12-3/TRBV12-4	CDNSLMPRQGNYGYTF	TGTGACAACAGTTTAATGCCGAGACAGGGTAACTATGGCTACACCTTC
TRBJ1-2	NA	NA	TRBV5-4	CAGNQDSNYGYTF	TGTGCCGGCAACCAAGACAGTAACTATGGCTACACCTTC
TRBJ2-5	NA	TRBD2	TRBV12-3/TRBV12-4	CASSRTSGGQYQVIQYF	TGTGCCAGCAGTCGGACTAGCGGGGGTCAGTACCAAGTGATCCAGTACTTC